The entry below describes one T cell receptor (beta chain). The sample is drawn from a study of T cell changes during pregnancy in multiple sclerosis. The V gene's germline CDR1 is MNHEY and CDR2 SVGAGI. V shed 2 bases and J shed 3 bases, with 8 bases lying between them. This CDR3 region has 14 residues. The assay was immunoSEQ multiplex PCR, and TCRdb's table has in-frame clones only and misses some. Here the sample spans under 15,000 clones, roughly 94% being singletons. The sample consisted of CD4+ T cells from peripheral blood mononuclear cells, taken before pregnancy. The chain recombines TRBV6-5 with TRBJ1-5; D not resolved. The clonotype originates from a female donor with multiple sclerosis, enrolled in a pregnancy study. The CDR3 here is CASSYAGVNQPQHF. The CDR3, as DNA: TGTGCCAGCAGTTACGCAGGCGTCAATCAGCCCCAGCATTTT.